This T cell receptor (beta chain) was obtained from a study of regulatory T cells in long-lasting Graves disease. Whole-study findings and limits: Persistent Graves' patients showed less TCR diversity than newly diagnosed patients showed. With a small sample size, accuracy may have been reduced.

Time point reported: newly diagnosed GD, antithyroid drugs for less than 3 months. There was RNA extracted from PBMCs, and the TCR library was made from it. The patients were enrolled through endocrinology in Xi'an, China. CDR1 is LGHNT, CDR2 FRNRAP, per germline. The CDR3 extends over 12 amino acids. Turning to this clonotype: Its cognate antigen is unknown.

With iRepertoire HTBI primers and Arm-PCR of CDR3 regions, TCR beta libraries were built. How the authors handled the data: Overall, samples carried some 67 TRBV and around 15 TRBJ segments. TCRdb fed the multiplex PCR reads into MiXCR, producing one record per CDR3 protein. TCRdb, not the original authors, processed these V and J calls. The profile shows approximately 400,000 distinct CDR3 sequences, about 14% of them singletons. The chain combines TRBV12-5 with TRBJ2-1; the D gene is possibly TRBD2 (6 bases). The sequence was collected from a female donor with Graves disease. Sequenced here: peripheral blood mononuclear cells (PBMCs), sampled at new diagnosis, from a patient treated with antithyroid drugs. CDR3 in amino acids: CAASTGGVEQFF. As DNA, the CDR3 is TGTGCCGCTAGTACTGGCGGGGTTGAGCAGTTCTTC.